The rows below give T cell receptor beta chains drawn from one sample of a study of Ad26.COV2.S vaccination and SARS-CoV-2 variants. Profiled with immunoSEQ multiplex PCR; TCRdb holds only in-frame clones, not every one. The table has 250,000 to 300,000 clones, roughly 86% seen once. Sequenced here: peripheral blood, sampled in a trial of Ad26.COV2.S vaccine versus placebo. Every receptor here comes from a person between 18 and 60 years old who received the Ad26.COV2.S COVID-19 vaccine or a placebo. Both conserved end residues are part of each CDR3.

>TRBV19|TRBJ1-2
CASSKYPGTPGYGYTF
>TRBV23-1|TRBJ2-5
CASSQRQQETQYF
>TRBV2|TRBJ2-6
CASSLGLAGVGGANVLTF
>TRBV4-1|TRBJ1-2
CASSQGGRGPGGGYTF
>TRBV3-1/TRBV3-2|TRBJ2-1
CASSQRLAGRYNEQFF
>TRBV6-6|TRBJ2-1
CASKASGAAEDEQFF
>TRBV7-2|TRBJ2-6
CASSLYVLAMNSGANVLTF
>TRBV18|TRBJ2-7
CASSPPGLAGNSYEQYF
>TRBV11-2|TRBJ1-1
CASSSSGGTEAFF
>TRBV18|TRBJ2-1
CASSPKLAGFNEQFF
>TRBV30|TRBJ1-1
CAWSRGMDTEAFF
>TRBV10-1|TRBJ1-5
CASSWTGNQPQHF
>TRBV3-1/TRBV3-2|TRBJ1-1
CASTSRGRTEAFF
>TRBV6-6|TRBJ1-2
CASSYSTNYGYTF
>TRBV2|TRBJ1-4
CASRGVTLGGNNEKLFF
>TRBV14|TRBJ1-1
CASSQLGTGNTEAFF
>TRBV7-9|TRBJ1-2
CASSPGRKGARYGYTF
>TRBV7-2|TRBJ2-5
CASSLGRGRGETQYF
>TRBV5-5|TRBJ1-2
CASSLHRGNYGYTF
>TRBV4-2|TRBJ2-7
CASSQSDYEQYF
>TRBV2|TRBJ1-5
CASSEGAGLPQHF
>TRBV9|TRBJ2-3
CASSGAGRVFADTQYF
>TRBV25-1|TRBJ1-1
CASSEFGEAFF
>TRBV5-5|TRBJ1-4
CASRLRPWDRGEKLFF
>TRBV28|TRBJ1-1
CASLGVGNTEAFF
>TRBV6-5|TRBJ2-7
CASSPQGAPYEQYF
>TRBV6-1|TRBJ2-1
CASSERRLSSYNEQFF
>TRBV5-6|TRBJ1-1
CASSFGESEAFF
>TRBV18|TRBJ1-1
CASSPLGRQNEAFF
>TRBV5-1|TRBJ2-7
CASSLAEPTKYEQYF
>TRBV28|TRBJ1-4
CASRKPGRENEKLFF
>TRBV5-4|TRBJ1-4
CASSRDNADEKLFF
>TRBV11-2|TRBJ2-5
CASSPMGGGIQETQYF
>TRBV6-5|TRBJ1-4
CASRQGGTNEKLFF
>TRBV7-6|TRBJ2-3
CASSLGQGWLDTQYF
>TRBV2|TRBJ1-2
CASRVLTGGGGYTF
>TRBV7-8|TRBJ1-2
CASSFRSSLTTYGYTF